Listed below are T cell receptor beta chains from one sample, sequenced in a study of blood T cell repertoires in COVID-19. Produced via immunoSEQ multiplex PCR; TCRdb's table is partial and in-frame only. The sample holds tens of thousands of clones, roughly 73% seen once. The sequenced material came from peripheral blood. These TCRs come from a woman aged 60-75 years with acute or convalescent COVID-19. CDR3s include the opening cysteine and the closing phenylalanine or tryptophan. D genes are given only for firm matches.

d_call,v_call,cdr3_aa
TRBD2,TRBV7-2,CASSLGAGGTGELFF
.,TRBV25-1,CASSDSMNTEAFF
TRBD1,TRBV4-2,CASSLGQGSVDEQFF
.,TRBV25-1,CASSPDNRRAGELFF
.,TRBV7-2,CASSLGPGSDTQYF
.,TRBV10-1,CASSKGENGNTIYF
.,TRBV30,CVVDEQYF
.,TRBV7-7,CASSFGPITSSYEQYF
TRBD1,TRBV30,CAWTERQGNSPLHF
TRBD1,TRBV2,CASSSGTGGNQPQHF
TRBD1,TRBV18,CASSPQGASNQPQHF
TRBD1,TRBV7-2,CASSDRAHQPQHF
.,TRBV5-6,CASSLRGTQETQYF
.,TRBV29-1,CSVVGVAAFF
.,TRBV28,CASRRRDGGPNYGYTF
TRBD1,TRBV7-2,CASSRTGGGSPLHF
.,TRBV5-8,CASTLQGPNQPQHF